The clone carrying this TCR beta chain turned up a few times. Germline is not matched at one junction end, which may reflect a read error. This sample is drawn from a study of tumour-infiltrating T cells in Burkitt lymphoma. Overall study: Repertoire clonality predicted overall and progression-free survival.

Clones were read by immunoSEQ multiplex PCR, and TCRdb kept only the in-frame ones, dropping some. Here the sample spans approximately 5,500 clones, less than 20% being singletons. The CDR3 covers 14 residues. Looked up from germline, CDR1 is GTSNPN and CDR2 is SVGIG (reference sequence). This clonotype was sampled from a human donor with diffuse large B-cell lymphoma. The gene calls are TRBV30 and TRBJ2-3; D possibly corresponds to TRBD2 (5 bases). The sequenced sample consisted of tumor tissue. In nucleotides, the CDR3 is TGTGCCTGGAGTGGGGCAGCGGTCACAAATACGCAGTATTTT. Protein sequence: CAWSGAAVTNTQYF.